These 6 T cell receptor beta chains were sequenced from one sample in a study of T cells in localized non-small cell lung cancer. Data came from immunoSEQ multiplex PCR; TCRdb stores just in-frame clones and leaves some out. The table includes approximately 41,000 clones, 86% detected once. The sequencing used peripheral blood mononuclear cells, collected before any cancer treatment. The origin of the receptors is a male donor aged 60 or over with stage II lung adenocarcinoma.

The chain uses TRBV7-2 and TRBJ1-6, with 7 bases aligning to TRBD1. Germline-derived CDR1 and CDR2 are SGHTA and FQGNSA. This CDR3 has 15 amino acids. J was trimmed by 9 bases and V by 5 bases; bases with no gene match: 10. CDR3 residues: CASSPQTGYISPLHF. The CDR3 nucleotides read TGTGCCAGCAGCCCTCAGACAGGGTACATTTCACCCCTCCACTTT.

The V gene is TRBV18, the J gene TRBJ1-1; D gene unclear. Germline values: CDR1 KGHSH, CDR2 LQKENI. The CDR3 contains 13 residues. V lost 0 bases, J lost 2 bases, and 4 bases lay in between. CDR3 DNA: TGTGCCAGCTCACCACCGGCCAACACTGAAGCTTTCTTT. Residues: CASSPPANTEAFF.

V is TRBV6-5 and J is TRBJ1-2; D not certain. Germline V CDR1 and CDR2: MNHEY, SVGAGI. The CDR3 is made up of 12 amino acids. V gave up 5 bases and J gave up 6 bases, with 10 bases separating them. The CDR3 DNA is TGTGCCAGCAGTCAATCTGCCGATGGCTACACCTTC. It yields the protein CASSQSADGYTF.

The genes are TRBV2 and TRBJ2-5; the match to TRBD1 covers 7 bases. V was clipped by 8 bases and J by 2 bases; unmatched bases: 5. The CDR3 covers 13 residues. Germline loops: CDR1 SNHLY, CDR2 FYNNEI. The CDR3 DNA reads TGTGCCAGCGGGGGACAGTCTCAAGAGACCCAGTACTTC. Amino acid sequence: CASGGQSQETQYF.

V usage is TRBV27 and J usage is TRBJ2-7, with 13 bases fitting TRBD2. The CDR3 extends over 17 amino acids. CDR1 MNHEY and CDR2 SMNVEV come from the germline V gene (reference sequence). The V and J ends lost 6 bases and 3 bases, in that order; junction bases with no gene match: 11. CDR3 DNA sequence: TGTGCCAGCAGCCGTGGGACTAGCGGGACTTCGGTCTACGAGCAGTACTTC. Protein: CASSRGTSGTSVYEQYF.

This chain joins TRBV7-2 and TRBJ1-1, with a tentative D call TRBD1 (6 bases). Trimming removed 6 bases from V and 8 bases from J, with 16 bases in between. The CDR3 spans 13 residues. In germline, CDR1 is SGHTA, CDR2 FQGNSA. DNA for the CDR3: TGTGCCAGCAGTTACGGACGGGGGCTCGAAGCTTTCTTT. As protein: CASSYGRGLEAFF.